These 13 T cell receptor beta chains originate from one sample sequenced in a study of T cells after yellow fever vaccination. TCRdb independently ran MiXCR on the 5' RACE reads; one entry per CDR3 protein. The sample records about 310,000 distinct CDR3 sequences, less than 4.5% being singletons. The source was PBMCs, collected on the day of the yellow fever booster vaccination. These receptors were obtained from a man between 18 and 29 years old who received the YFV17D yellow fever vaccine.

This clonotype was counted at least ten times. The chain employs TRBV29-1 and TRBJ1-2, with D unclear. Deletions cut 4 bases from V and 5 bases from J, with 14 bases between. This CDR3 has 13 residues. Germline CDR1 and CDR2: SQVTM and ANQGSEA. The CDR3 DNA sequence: TGCAGCGTTGGAGAGCCGACCCCTTATGGCTACACCTTC. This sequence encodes CSVGEPTPYGYTF. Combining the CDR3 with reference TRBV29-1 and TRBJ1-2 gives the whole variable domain SAVISQKPSRDICQRGTSLTIQCQVDSQVTMMFWYRQQPGQSLTLIATANQGSEATYESGFVIDKFPISRPNLTFSTLTVSNMSPEDSSIYLCSVGEPTPYGYTFGSGTRLTVV.

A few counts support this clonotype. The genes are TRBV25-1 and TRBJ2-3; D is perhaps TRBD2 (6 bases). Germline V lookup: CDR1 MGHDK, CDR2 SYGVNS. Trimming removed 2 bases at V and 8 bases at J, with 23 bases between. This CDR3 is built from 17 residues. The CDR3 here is CASSELDGEEVPGTQYF. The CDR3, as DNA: TGTGCCAGCAGTGAACTGGACGGGGAGGAGGTCCCAGGTACGCAGTATTTT.

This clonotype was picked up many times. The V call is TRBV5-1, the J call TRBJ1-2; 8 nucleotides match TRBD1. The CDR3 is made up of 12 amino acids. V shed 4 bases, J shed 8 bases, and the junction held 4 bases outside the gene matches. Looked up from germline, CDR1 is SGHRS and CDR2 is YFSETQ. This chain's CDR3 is CASSPDRDGYTF. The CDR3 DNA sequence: TGCGCCAGCAGCCCGGACAGGGACGGCTACACCTTC.

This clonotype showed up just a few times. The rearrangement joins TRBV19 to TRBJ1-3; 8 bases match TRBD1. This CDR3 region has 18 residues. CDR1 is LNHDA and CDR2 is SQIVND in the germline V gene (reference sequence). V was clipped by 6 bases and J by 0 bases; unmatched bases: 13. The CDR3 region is CASRSHDGQGLSGNTIYF. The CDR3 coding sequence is TGTGCCAGTAGGAGCCACGATGGACAGGGCCTCTCTGGAAACACCATATATTTT.

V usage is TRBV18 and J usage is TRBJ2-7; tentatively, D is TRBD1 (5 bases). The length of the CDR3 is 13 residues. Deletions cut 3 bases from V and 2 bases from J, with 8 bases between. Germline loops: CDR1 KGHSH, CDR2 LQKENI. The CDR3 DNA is TGTGCCAGCTCACCGGGCAGGGCCTACGAGCAGTACGTC. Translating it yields CASSPGRAYEQYV.

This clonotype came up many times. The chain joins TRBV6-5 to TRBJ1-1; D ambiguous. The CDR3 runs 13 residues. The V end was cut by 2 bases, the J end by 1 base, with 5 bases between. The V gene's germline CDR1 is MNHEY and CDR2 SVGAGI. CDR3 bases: TGTGCCAGCAGTTACCTGGGGAACACTGAAGCTTTCTTT. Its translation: CASSYLGNTEAFF.

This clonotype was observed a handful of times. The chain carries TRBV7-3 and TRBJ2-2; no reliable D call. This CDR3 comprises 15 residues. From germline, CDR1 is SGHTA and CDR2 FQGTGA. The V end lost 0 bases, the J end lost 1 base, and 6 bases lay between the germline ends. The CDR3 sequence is CASSLTAENTGELFF. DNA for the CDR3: TGTGCCAGCAGCTTAACAGCCGAGAACACCGGGGAGCTGTTTTTT.

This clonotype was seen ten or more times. The CDR3 DNA is TGTGCCAGCGGAGTCGGTGGAATCCCCTATGGCTACACCTTC. This encodes CASGVGGIPYGYTF. The J gene is TRBJ1-2, the V gene TRBV12-3 or TRBV12-4; D gene unclear. The CDR3 has 14 residues. Trimming took off 8 bases at V and 4 bases at J, with 17 bases between the two ends.

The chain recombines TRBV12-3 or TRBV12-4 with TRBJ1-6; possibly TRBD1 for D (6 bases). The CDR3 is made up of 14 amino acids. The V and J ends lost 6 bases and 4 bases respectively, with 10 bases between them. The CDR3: CASSRGGYNSPLHF. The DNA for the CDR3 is TGTGCCAGCAGCCGAGGGGGTTATAATTCACCCCTCCACTTT.

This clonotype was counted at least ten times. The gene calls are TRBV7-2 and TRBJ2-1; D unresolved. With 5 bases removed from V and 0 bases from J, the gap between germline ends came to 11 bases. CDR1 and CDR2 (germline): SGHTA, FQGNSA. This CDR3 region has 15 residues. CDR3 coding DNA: TGTGCCAGCAGCCCGGGCCCTAGCTCCTACAATGAGCAGTTCTTC. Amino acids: CASSPGPSSYNEQFF.

The CDR3 bases are TGTGCCAGCAGCTTTTGGCTAGGCACAGATACGCAGTATTTT. Translated: CASSFWLGTDTQYF. The rearrangement links TRBV5-6 to TRBJ2-3; no definite D call. Germline CDR1 is SGHDT and CDR2 is YYEEEE. The V end lost 2 bases, the J end lost 1 base, and 8 bases lay between the germline ends. The CDR3 covers 14 residues.

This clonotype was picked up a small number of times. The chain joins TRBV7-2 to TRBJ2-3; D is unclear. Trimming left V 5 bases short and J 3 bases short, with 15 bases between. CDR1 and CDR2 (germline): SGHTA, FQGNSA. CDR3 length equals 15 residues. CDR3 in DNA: TGTGCCAGCAGCCCTGCGGCGGATGGGACAGATACGCAGTATTTT. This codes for CASSPAADGTDTQYF.

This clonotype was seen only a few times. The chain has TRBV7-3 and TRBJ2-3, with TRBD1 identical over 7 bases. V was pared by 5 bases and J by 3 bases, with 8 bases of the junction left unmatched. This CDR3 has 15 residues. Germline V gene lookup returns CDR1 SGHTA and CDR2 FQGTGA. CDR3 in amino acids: CASSISRGTTDTQYF. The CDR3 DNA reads TGTGCCAGCAGCATAAGCAGGGGGACAACAGATACGCAGTATTTT. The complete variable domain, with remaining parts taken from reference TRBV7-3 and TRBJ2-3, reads GAGVSQTPSNKVTEKGKYVELRCDPISGHTALYWYRQSLGQGPEFLIYFQGTGAADDSGLPNDRFFAVRPEGSVSTLKIQRTERGDSAVYLCASSISRGTTDTQYFGPGTRLTVL.